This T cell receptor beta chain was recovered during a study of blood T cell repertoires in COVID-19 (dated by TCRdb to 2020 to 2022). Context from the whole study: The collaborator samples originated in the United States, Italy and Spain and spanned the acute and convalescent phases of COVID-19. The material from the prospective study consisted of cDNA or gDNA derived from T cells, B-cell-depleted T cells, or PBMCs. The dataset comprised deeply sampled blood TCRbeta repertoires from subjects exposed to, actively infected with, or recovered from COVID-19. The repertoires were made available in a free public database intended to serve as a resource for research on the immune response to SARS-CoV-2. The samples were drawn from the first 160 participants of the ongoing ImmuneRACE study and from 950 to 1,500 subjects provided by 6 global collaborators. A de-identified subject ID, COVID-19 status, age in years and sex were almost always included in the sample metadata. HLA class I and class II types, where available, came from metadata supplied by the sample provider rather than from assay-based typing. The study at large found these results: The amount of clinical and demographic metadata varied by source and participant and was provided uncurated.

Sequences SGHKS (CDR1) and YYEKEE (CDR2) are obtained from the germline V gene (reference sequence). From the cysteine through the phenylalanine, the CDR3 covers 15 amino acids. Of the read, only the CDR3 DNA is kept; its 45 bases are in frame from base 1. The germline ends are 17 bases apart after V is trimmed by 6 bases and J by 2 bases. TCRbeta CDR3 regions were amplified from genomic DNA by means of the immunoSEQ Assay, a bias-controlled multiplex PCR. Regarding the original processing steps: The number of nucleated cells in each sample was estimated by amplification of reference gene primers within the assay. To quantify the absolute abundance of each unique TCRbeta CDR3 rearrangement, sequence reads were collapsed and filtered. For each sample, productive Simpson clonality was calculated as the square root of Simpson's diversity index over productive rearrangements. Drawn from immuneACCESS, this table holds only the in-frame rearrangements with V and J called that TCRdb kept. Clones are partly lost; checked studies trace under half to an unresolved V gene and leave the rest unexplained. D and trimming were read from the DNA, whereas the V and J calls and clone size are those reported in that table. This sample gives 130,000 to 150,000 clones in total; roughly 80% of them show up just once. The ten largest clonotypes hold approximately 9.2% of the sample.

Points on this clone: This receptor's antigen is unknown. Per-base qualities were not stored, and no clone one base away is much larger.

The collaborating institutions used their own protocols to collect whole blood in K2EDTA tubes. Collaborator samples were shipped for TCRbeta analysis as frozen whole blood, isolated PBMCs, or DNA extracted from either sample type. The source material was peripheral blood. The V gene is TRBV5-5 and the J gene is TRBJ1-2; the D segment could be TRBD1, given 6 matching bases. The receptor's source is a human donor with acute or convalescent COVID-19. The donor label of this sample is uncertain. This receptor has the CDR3 CASTLDDRRNYGYTF. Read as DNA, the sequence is TGTGCCAGCACCCTCGATGACAGGCGCAACTATGGCTACACCTTC.